These 25 T cell receptor beta chains originate from one sample sequenced in a study of blood T cell repertoires in COVID-19. Produced via immunoSEQ multiplex PCR; TCRdb's table is partial and in-frame only. Of about 260,000 clones in the sample, 80% to 90% are singletons; the top ten hold around 0.85%. The source material was PBMCs or T cells enriched from blood (not recorded which). These receptors came from a man aged 50-59 years who had been exposed to COVID-19.

The CDR3 region has the DNA TGTGCCAGCAGTTACTCGGTGGACAGCTTCTACGAGCAGTACGTC. It specifies CASSYSVDSFYEQYV. V and J are TRBV6-5 and TRBJ2-7, with a possible D match to TRBD1 (6 bases). V lost 0 bases, J lost 3 bases, and 12 bases lay in between. CDR3 length equals 15 residues. Germline V gives CDR1 MNHEY, CDR2 SVGAGI.

The V and J genes are TRBV28 and TRBJ1-2, with 11 bases aligning to TRBD1. CDR3 length: 13 residues. From germline, CDR1 is MDHEN and CDR2 SYDVKM. The V and J ends lost 5 bases and 6 bases, in that order; junction bases with no gene match: 2. The CDR3 spells CASSGQGANGYTF. For the CDR3, the DNA is TGTGCCAGCAGTGGACAGGGGGCCAATGGCTACACCTTC.

In this sample, this clone turned up once. This sequence joins TRBV7-8 and TRBJ1-4; 8 bases align to TRBD1. The CDR3 has 15 residues. CDR1 and CDR2 (germline): SGHVS, FQNEAQ. Germline trimming cut 5 bases from V and 8 bases from J; bases unmatched to any gene: 10. The CDR3 DNA follows: TGTGCCAGCAGCCCAAGCAGGGGGCTCAGGGAAAAACTGTTTTTT. Protein product: CASSPSRGLREKLFF.

V is TRBV6-5 and J is TRBJ2-3, with 7 bases identical to TRBD1. CDR1 and CDR2 (germline): MNHEY, SVGAGI. The CDR3 totals 14 residues. With 2 bases clipped from V and 5 bases from J, the junction kept 4 bases outside the gene matches. The CDR3 is CASSYHPGGDTQYF. CDR3 nucleotides: TGTGCCAGCAGTTACCACCCAGGGGGAGATACGCAGTATTTT.

This chain uses TRBV30 with TRBJ1-2; TRBD1 might be the D (5 bases). Germline V gives CDR1 GTSNPN, CDR2 SVGIG (reference sequence). This CDR3 has 13 residues. V lost 2 bases and J 4 bases, leaving 11 bases between the germline ends. Here the CDR3 reads CAWSRQKSYGYTF. The CDR3 coding sequence is TGTGCCTGGAGTAGACAGAAATCCTATGGCTACACCTTC.

The chain couples TRBV11-3 to TRBJ2-1; D gene ambiguous. Germline CDR1 SGHNT, CDR2 YENEEA. The CDR3 length is 15 residues. Trimming removed 0 bases at V and 4 bases at J, with 10 bases between. DNA for the CDR3: TGTGCCAGCAGCTTAGATTCCCCTTCGTACAATGAGCAGTTCTTC. Translation: CASSLDSPSYNEQFF.

The gene calls are TRBV7-3 and TRBJ1-1; no clear D. The CDR3 runs to 14 residues. The germline V and J ends were trimmed by 0 bases and 6 bases, with 11 bases remaining between them. Germline-derived CDR1 and CDR2 are SGHTA and FQGTGA. As DNA, the CDR3 is TGTGCCAGCAGCTTAACGGCGGAACGGGCTGAAGCTTTCTTT. This translates into CASSLTAERAEAFF.

The gene calls are TRBV30 and TRBJ1-1; 7 positions agree with TRBD1. CDR3 size: 14 residues. Trimming took 2 bases from V and 2 from J; bases not matched to a gene: 5. Germline V lookup: CDR1 GTSNPN, CDR2 SVGIG (reference sequence). For the CDR3, the DNA is TGTGCCTGGAGTTATAAAGGGGGCAACACTGAAGCTTTCTTT. Encoded protein: CAWSYKGGNTEAFF.

This chain links TRBV5-1 with TRBJ2-7; 7 bases map to TRBD1. Losses at the gene ends were 3 bases for V and 1 base for J; bases not matched to a gene: 7. The germline V gene encodes CDR1 SGHRS and CDR2 YFSETQ. The length of the CDR3 is 15 residues. CDR3 nucleotide sequence: TGCGCCAGCAGCTCTCATGACAGGGAATCCTACGAGCAGTACTTC. This codes for CASSSHDRESYEQYF.

This chain uses TRBV5-1 with TRBJ2-3; 11 bases match TRBD2. This CDR3 region has 15 residues. Germline V gene lookup returns CDR1 SGHRS and CDR2 YFSETQ. V dropped 5 bases and J dropped 3; count of bases not matched to a gene: 5. The CDR3: CASRFTSGSTDTQYF. For the CDR3, the DNA is TGCGCCAGCAGATTTACTAGCGGGAGTACAGATACGCAGTATTTT.

This chain joins TRBV7-2 and TRBJ2-3, with 10 bases aligning to TRBD2. Germline V lookup: CDR1 SGHTA, CDR2 FQGNSA. The junction had 8 bases not matched to a gene; V was cut back by 5 bases and J by 0 bases. The CDR3 is made up of 17 amino acids. CDR3 DNA: TGTGCCAGCAGCCCCCTCCAGACTAGCGGGAGCACAGATACGCAGTATTTT. Its translation: CASSPLQTSGSTDTQYF.

The J gene is TRBJ1-5, the V gene TRBV19, with 10 bases matching TRBD1. The CDR3 is made up of 13 amino acids. CDR1 and CDR2 (germline): LNHDA, SQIVND (reference sequence). V lost 6 bases, J lost 7 bases, and 3 bases stayed unmatched. Here the CDR3 reads CASRDRGLQPQHF. Written as DNA, the CDR3 is TGTGCCAGTAGAGACAGGGGGCTACAGCCCCAGCATTTT. Complete variable domain (other parts from reference TRBV19 and TRBJ1-5): DGGITQSPKYLFRKEGQNVTLSCEQNLNHDAMYWYRQDPGQGLRLIYYSQIVNDFQKGDIAEGYSVSREKKESFPLTVTSAQKNPTAFYLCASRDRGLQPQHFGDGTRLSIL.

This CDR3 reads CASSRGRTNTGELFF. The DNA for the CDR3 is TGTGCCAGTAGTCGAGGGAGGACTAACACCGGGGAGCTGTTTTTT. The chain couples TRBV19 to TRBJ2-2, with D possibly TRBD2 on 6 matching bases. Germline CDR1 is LNHDA and CDR2 is SQIVND (reference sequence). Trimming pared 5 bases from V and 2 bases from J, leaving 12 bases between. The CDR3 extends over 15 amino acids.

The chain combines TRBV24-1 with TRBJ2-5; TRBD1 matches 10 bases. This CDR3 region has 13 residues. The germline CDR1 and CDR2 sequences are KGHDR and SFDVKD. The V segment lost 10 bases and the J segment 5 bases; nucleotides outside the gene matches: 6. The CDR3 protein is CATAGTGVETQYF. The CDR3 DNA follows: TGTGCCACAGCCGGGACAGGGGTGGAGACCCAGTACTTC.

V and J are TRBV5-4 and TRBJ2-7, with D perhaps matching TRBD2 (6 bases). The CDR3 covers 16 residues. The V and J ends lost 4 bases and 0 bases respectively, with 17 bases between them. Germline V gene sequence: CDR1 SGHNT, CDR2 YYREEE (reference sequence). CDR3 DNA sequence: TGTGCCAGCAGCCGAAACAGCGGGTGGGACTCCTACGAGCAGTACTTC. The encoded protein is CASSRNSGWDSYEQYF.

This clone was picked up one time. The V and J genes are TRBV5-1 and TRBJ2-1, with D unclear. Trimming removed 0 bases at V and 9 bases at J, with 25 bases between. The CDR3 consists of 18 residues. CDR1 and CDR2 from the germline V gene are SGHRS and YFSETQ. The CDR3 bases are TGCGCCAGCAGCTTGGGAGTCTCGAGTGTACAATTTTGGAGTGAGCAGTTCTTC. This codes for CASSLGVSSVQFWSEQFF. Supplemented by reference TRBV5-1 and TRBJ2-1, the full variable domain reads KAGVTQTPRYLIKTRGQQVTLSCSPISGHRSVSWYQQTPGQGLQFLFEYFSETQRNKGNFPGRFSGRQFSNSRSEMNVSTLELGDSALYLCASSLGVSSVQFWSEQFFGPGTRLTVL.

This clone occurred once. J is TRBJ2-3 and V is TRBV11-2; TRBD2 matches 7 bases. This CDR3 comprises 16 residues. J gave up 4 bases and V 1 base, and 8 bases lay outside the gene matches. CDR1 is SGHAT, CDR2 FQNNGV, per germline. The CDR3 protein is CASSLGGASGADTQYF. The DNA for the CDR3 is TGTGCCAGCAGCTTAGGAGGCGCTAGCGGCGCAGATACGCAGTATTTT.

This chain links TRBV11-2 with TRBJ1-6, with 7 bases lining up with TRBD1. The CDR3 contains 14 residues. With 4 bases clipped from V and 3 bases from J, the junction kept 0 bases outside the gene matches. Germline CDR1 is SGHAT and CDR2 is FQNNGV. CDR3 in amino acids: CASSWDSYNSPLHF. The CDR3 region has the DNA TGTGCCAGCAGCTGGGACAGCTATAATTCACCCCTCCACTTT.

The chain is built from TRBV3-1 (or the pseudogene TRBV3-2) and TRBJ2-5; 7 bases are shared with TRBD2. The CDR3 length is 15 residues. V lost 1 base, J lost 2 bases, and 4 bases stayed unmatched. Germline CDR1 and CDR2: LGHDT and YNNKEL (reference sequence). CDR3 protein: CASSQAGGGQETQYF. CDR3 bases: TGTGCCAGCAGCCAAGCGGGGGGAGGGCAAGAGACCCAGTACTTC.

The chain joins TRBV3-1 (or the pseudogene TRBV3-2) to TRBJ2-7; TRBD1 might be the D (5 bases). Germline CDR1 reads LGHDT; CDR2 reads YNNKEL (reference sequence). Trimming pared 1 base from V and 5 bases from J, leaving 12 bases between. This CDR3 region has 14 residues. The CDR3 sequence is CASSQGGALNEQYV. In nucleotides, the CDR3 is TGTGCCAGCAGCCAAGGTGGGGCGCTGAACGAGCAGTACGTC.

The CDR3 sequence: CASSLAILQETQYF. CDR3 DNA: TGTGCCAGCAGCTTGGCCATCCTCCAAGAGACCCAGTACTTC. This sequence joins TRBV7-9 and TRBJ2-5; no reliable D call. V was cut by 3 bases and J by 1 base, with 9 bases left in between. The CDR3 is made up of 14 amino acids. The V gene's germline CDR1 is SEHNR and CDR2 FQNEAQ (reference sequence).

This rearrangement joins TRBV3-1 (or the pseudogene TRBV3-2) to TRBJ2-3, with 10 bases aligning to TRBD2. This CDR3 region has 19 residues. Germline V gives CDR1 LGHDT, CDR2 YNNKEL (reference sequence). J was trimmed by 7 bases and V by 1 base; bases with no gene match: 17. The CDR3 DNA reads as TGTGCCAGCAGCCAAGCACCTTCCCAAGCGGGGGGGCGGGTAAATACGCAGTATTTT. Encoded protein: CASSQAPSQAGGRVNTQYF.

DNA for the CDR3: TGCGCCAGCAGCTGGGGACAGGGGGGCGGTCCTGGGGCCAACGTCCTGACTTTC. Protein: CASSWGQGGGPGANVLTF. This chain connects TRBV5-1 to TRBJ2-6, with 11 bases lining up with TRBD1. CDR1 SGHRS and CDR2 YFSETQ come from the germline V gene. J gave up 2 bases and V 3 bases, and 7 bases lay outside the gene matches. The CDR3 consists of 18 residues.

The chain has TRBV5-1 and TRBJ2-5, with TRBD2 matching 9 bases. In germline, CDR1 is SGHRS, CDR2 YFSETQ. The CDR3 is 17 amino acids. J lost 0 bases, V lost 0 bases, and 6 bases had no gene match. CDR3 nucleotides: TGCGCCAGCAGCTTGGCGAGGACTAGCGAATACCAAGAGACCCAGTACTTC. Translation: CASSLARTSEYQETQYF.

The chain employs TRBV5-6 and TRBJ1-6; TRBD1 might be the D (5 bases). The CDR3 covers 15 residues. With 4 bases removed from V and 9 bases from J, the gap between germline ends came to 17 bases. Germline CDR1 is SGHDT and CDR2 is YYEEEE. The CDR3 region has the DNA TGTGCCAGCAGCGCTAAGGGCACAGGCGGTTCACCCCTCCACTTT. It yields the protein CASSAKGTGGSPLHF.